The 30 T cell receptor beta chains reported below all come from one sample, sequenced in a study of blood T cell repertoires in COVID-19. TCRdb's copy holds only in-frame clones and misses some; the assay was immunoSEQ multiplex PCR. Here the sample spans more than 250,000 clones, about nine tenths being singletons. Sequenced input: peripheral blood. The origin of the receptors is a man aged 45-65 years with active or convalescent COVID-19.

This clone was seen more than once but under ten times. The chain has TRBV7-3 and TRBJ2-2, with D possibly TRBD2 on 6 matching bases. Trimming took off 5 bases at V and 5 bases at J, with 9 bases between the two ends. The CDR3 runs to 13 residues. Germline values: CDR1 SGHTA, CDR2 FQGTGA. CDR3 region: CASSRGSTGELFF. CDR3 coding DNA: TGTGCCAGCAGCCGGGGGTCTACCGGGGAGCTGTTTTTT.

The CDR3 DNA follows: TGTGCCAGCAGCTTAGCATCCGCGGGAGAGTGGGAGCAGTACTTC. It is translated as CASSLASAGEWEQYF. V and J are TRBV7-9 and TRBJ2-7, with 7 bases matching TRBD2. The CDR3 runs 15 residues. Per germline, CDR1 SEHNR and CDR2 FQNEAQ (reference sequence). The V and J ends lost 0 bases and 7 bases, in that order; junction bases with no gene match: 9. Full variable domain (rest looked up from reference TRBV7-9 and TRBJ2-7): DTGVSQNPRHKITKRGQNVTFRCDPISEHNRLYWYRQTLGQGPEFLTYFQNEAQLEKSRLLSDRFSAERPKGSFSTLEIQRTEQGDSAMYLCASSLASAGEWEQYFGPGTRLTVT.

This chain connects TRBV15 to TRBJ2-3; 8 bases are a match to TRBD1. Germline V lookup: CDR1 LNHNV, CDR2 YYDKDF (reference sequence). This CDR3 is built from 15 residues. V lost 1 base and J lost 4; bases outside the gene matches: 4. The CDR3, as DNA: TGTGCCACCAGCAGAGCCGGGACAGGTGCAGATACGCAGTATTTT. The encoded protein is CATSRAGTGADTQYF.

This clone was picked up one time. The J gene is TRBJ2-1, the V gene TRBV3-1 (or the pseudogene TRBV3-2); 9 nucleotides align to TRBD2. There are 17 residues in the CDR3. V lost 1 base and J lost 3; bases outside the gene matches: 7. Germline assignment: CDR1 LGHDT and CDR2 YNNKEL (reference sequence). CDR3 DNA sequence: TGTGCCAGCAGCCAAGTCCTAACTAGCGGGCACTACAATGAGCAGTTCTTC. This codes for CASSQVLTSGHYNEQFF.

The V gene is TRBV2, the J gene TRBJ2-5; TRBD1 agrees at 11 bases. This CDR3 is 16 amino acids long. V lost 3 bases to trimming and J lost 2 bases; unmatched junction nucleotides: 5. Germline CDR1 reads SNHLY; CDR2 reads FYNNEI. The CDR3 DNA sequence: TGTGCCAGCAGTGAGGACAGGGGGCCGGGGCAAGAGACCCAGTACTTC. Translating it yields CASSEDRGPGQETQYF.

The chain links TRBV6-6 to TRBJ1-2, with D perhaps TRBD1 (6 bases). The CDR3 consists of 15 residues. Looked up from germline, CDR1 is MNHNY and CDR2 is SVGAGI (reference sequence). Trimming pared 2 bases from V and 3 bases from J, leaving 13 bases between. CDR3 nucleotide sequence: TGTGCCAGCAGTTACACTCAGGGGAGTGACTATGGCTACACCTTC. Translated: CASSYTQGSDYGYTF.

This sequence joins TRBV21-1 and TRBJ2-1; the D segment call TRBD2 is taken from the table without a DNA check. TRBV21-1 represents a pseudogene. The CDR3 length is 17 residues. CDR3 DNA sequence: TGTGCCAGCAGCAAAGGCCGGACGGGGGAAATGGGCAATGAGCAGTTCTTC. It encodes CASSKGRTGEMGNEQFF.

As regards this clone: This sample includes further DNA sequences coding for the same CDR3. The rearrangement joins TRBV6-5 to TRBJ1-3, with D uncertain. The germline V gene encodes CDR1 MNHEY and CDR2 SVGAGI. The V gene lost 6 bases and the J gene lost 0 bases, with 9 bases spanning the gap. The CDR3 consists of 14 residues. CDR3 nucleotide sequence: TGTGCCAGCAGCTCAGTATCCTCTGGAAACACCATATATTTT. The encoded protein is CASSSVSSGNTIYF.

In the case of this clone: This CDR3 is also generated by other DNA sequences in the sample. This chain uses TRBV5-1 with TRBJ2-5; tentatively, D is TRBD1 (5 bases). CDR1 and CDR2 (germline): SGHRS, YFSETQ. Trimming cost V 0 bases and J 2 bases, with 8 bases left between them. The CDR3 runs to 14 residues. This chain's CDR3 is CASSLGRVQETQYF. Written as DNA, the CDR3 is TGCGCCAGCAGCTTGGGCAGGGTGCAAGAGACCCAGTACTTC. Complete variable domain (other parts from reference TRBV5-1 and TRBJ2-5): KAGVTQTPRYLIKTRGQQVTLSCSPISGHRSVSWYQQTPGQGLQFLFEYFSETQRNKGNFPGRFSGRQFSNSRSEMNVSTLELGDSALYLCASSLGRVQETQYFGPGTRLLVL.

The rearrangement uses TRBV4-2 and TRBJ1-5; D is undetermined. The CDR3 covers 14 residues. V was clipped by 0 bases and J by 6 bases, with 9 bases between them. The germline CDR1 and CDR2 sequences are LGHNA and YNFKEQ. The CDR3 DNA sequence: TGTGCCAGCAGCCAAGATGCGGGCGGTCAGCCCCAGCATTTT. Translating gives CASSQDAGGQPQHF.

CDR3 sequence: CASSSPGGTSGSYEQYF. The CDR3 DNA sequence: TGTGCCAGCAGTTCCCCGGGGGGGACTAGCGGCTCCTACGAGCAGTACTTC. The rearrangement links TRBV28 to TRBJ2-7; 11 bases line up with TRBD2. CDR3 length: 17 residues. The ends lost 4 bases at V and 0 bases at J; junction bases unmatched: 8. Germline CDR1 and CDR2: MDHEN and SYDVKM.

The chain couples TRBV30 to TRBJ2-3; D is undetermined. Germline CDR1 is GTSNPN and CDR2 is SVGIG (reference sequence). Trimming took 6 bases from V and 5 from J, leaving 12 bases between them. This CDR3 comprises 12 residues. CDR3 in amino acids: CACASGLDTQYF. The DNA for the CDR3 is TGTGCCTGTGCTTCGGGTTTAGATACGCAGTATTTT.

This clone has just one count. The V call is TRBV19, the J call TRBJ1-1; the match to TRBD1 covers 9 bases. V was clipped by 5 bases and J by 6 bases; unmatched bases: 7. This CDR3 region has 14 residues. The germline V gene has CDR1 LNHDA and CDR2 SQIVND (reference sequence). CDR3 DNA: TGTGCCAGTAGTTTCCTGACAGGGGGAGCTGAAGCTTTCTTT. This codes for CASSFLTGGAEAFF.

This clone was found once. This rearrangement joins TRBV5-1 to TRBJ1-4, with D perhaps matching TRBD1 (5 bases). This CDR3 contains 15 residues. Trimming removed 4 bases from V and 4 bases from J, with 14 bases in between. Germline CDR1 and CDR2: SGHRS and YFSETQ. The CDR3 DNA reads TGCGCCAGCAGCCCAACGGGGGTAAATAATGAAAAACTGTTTTTT. It encodes CASSPTGVNNEKLFF.

This clone was observed once. The chain couples TRBV6-6 to TRBJ1-4, with D unclear. Trimming stripped 6 bases from V and 7 bases from J, with 9 bases between. Germline loops: CDR1 MNHNY, CDR2 SVGAGI (reference sequence). This CDR3 comprises 12 residues. The CDR3, as DNA: TGTGCCAGCAGGTTCAATAGTGAAAAACTGTTTTTT. This gives the protein CASRFNSEKLFF.

The genes are TRBV5-1 and TRBJ1-1, with 7 bases fitting TRBD1. V shed 1 base and J 4 bases; nucleotides not matched to a gene: 4. Germline assignment: CDR1 SGHRS and CDR2 YFSETQ. The CDR3 totals 14 residues. CDR3 region: CASSLQGEATEAFF. The CDR3, as DNA: TGCGCCAGCAGCTTGCAGGGGGAGGCCACTGAAGCTTTCTTT.

There are a few counts of this clone. This chain connects TRBV7-8 to TRBJ1-5; D gene unclear. CDR1 and CDR2 from the germline V gene are SGHVS and FQNEAQ. Trimming removed 2 bases from V and 6 bases from J, with 8 bases in between. This CDR3 region has 13 residues. The CDR3 DNA reads as TGTGCCAGCAGCTTAAGTCCGGGTCAGCCCCAGCATTTT. Amino acids: CASSLSPGQPQHF.

This chain uses TRBV2 with TRBJ2-7; a possible D gene is TRBD2 (7 bases). CDR1 and CDR2 from the germline V gene are SNHLY and FYNNEI. The CDR3 extends over 13 amino acids. V was cut by 5 bases and J by 7 bases, with 15 bases left in between. The chain's CDR3 is CASSPLGGEEQYF. The CDR3 region has the DNA TGTGCCAGCAGTCCCTTAGGGGGGGAAGAGCAGTACTTC. Full variable domain (missing parts from reference TRBV2 and TRBJ2-7): EPEVTQTPSHQVTQMGQEVILRCVPISNHLYFYWYRQILGQKVEFLVSFYNNEISEKSEIFDDQFSVERPDGSNFTLKIRSTKLEDSAMYFCASSPLGGEEQYFGPGTRLTVT.

Here the CDR3 reads CASSLFGGQETQYF. The CDR3 DNA reads TGTGCCAGCAGTCTCTTCGGAGGTCAAGAGACCCAGTACTTC. The chain is built from TRBV6-4 and TRBJ2-5, with D possibly TRBD2 on 5 matching bases. V was clipped by 5 bases and J by 2 bases, with 12 bases between them. CDR3 length: 14 residues. Germline values: CDR1 MRHNA, CDR2 SNTAGT.

V and J are TRBV2 and TRBJ1-6; D is perhaps TRBD1 (6 bases). Trimming left V 4 bases short and J 6 bases short, with 13 bases between. This CDR3 spans 15 amino acids. Looked up from germline, CDR1 is SNHLY and CDR2 is FYNNEI. The DNA of the CDR3 is TGTGCCAGCAGTGGTCAGGGGCAGGGTAATTCACCCCTCCACTTT. It encodes CASSGQGQGNSPLHF. Filled out from reference TRBV2 and TRBJ1-6, the complete variable domain reads EPEVTQTPSHQVTQMGQEVILRCVPISNHLYFYWYRQILGQKVEFLVSFYNNEISEKSEIFDDQFSVERPDGSNFTLKIRSTKLEDSAMYFCASSGQGQGNSPLHFGNGTRLTVT.

There are a few counts of this clone. This chain joins TRBV18 and TRBJ1-6; D is uncertain. CDR3 length: 14 residues. Per germline, CDR1 KGHSH and CDR2 LQKENI. Trimming took off 3 bases at V and 6 bases at J, with 9 bases between the two ends. The CDR3 nucleotides read TGTGCCAGCTCACCGGCGGGGAGTAATTCACCCCTCCACTTT. Translated: CASSPAGSNSPLHF.

V gene TRBV6-5 combines with J gene TRBJ2-7, with D perhaps TRBD1 (5 bases). Germline lookup yields CDR1 MNHEY and CDR2 SVGAGI. There are 15 residues in the CDR3. V gave up 0 bases and J gave up 3 bases, with 12 bases separating them. CDR3 in amino acids: CASSYSGQGNYEQYF. CDR3 in DNA: TGTGCCAGCAGTTACTCAGGGCAGGGAAACTACGAGCAGTACTTC.

This clone showed up just a few times. V is TRBV10-1 and J is TRBJ1-4; the D gene is possibly TRBD1 (5 bases). The CDR3 loop spans 15 amino acids. Germline V CDR1 and CDR2: WNHNN, SYGVQD (reference sequence). V lost 5 bases and J lost 4, with 14 bases in between. This CDR3 reads CASSPDGGINEKLFF. In DNA, the CDR3 is TGCGCCAGCAGTCCGGACGGGGGAATTAATGAAAAACTGTTTTTT.

The gene calls are TRBV30 and TRBJ1-6, with D hard to call. The CDR3 sequence is 14 residues long. Germline V gene lookup returns CDR1 GTSNPN and CDR2 SVGIG (reference sequence). V dropped 2 bases and J dropped 7 bases, with 12 bases sitting between them. The CDR3 DNA reads TGTGCCTGGAGTACACCCGACTTCAATTCACCCCTCCACTTT. This gives the protein CAWSTPDFNSPLHF.

This rearrangement joins TRBV9 to TRBJ2-3, with TRBD2 matching 9 bases. The CDR3 length is 18 residues. V lost 0 bases and J lost 0; bases outside the gene matches: 8. Germline V gives CDR1 SGDLS, CDR2 YYNGEE. CDR3 nucleotides: TGTGCCAGCAGCGTAGGTGCGGGAGGGGATATCAGCACAGATACGCAGTATTTT. The encoded protein is CASSVGAGGDISTDTQYF.

The chain combines TRBV9 with TRBJ1-2, with D perhaps matching TRBD1 (6 bases). This CDR3 has 16 amino acids. V was cut by 3 bases and J by 8 bases, with 23 bases left in between. The germline gives CDR1 SGDLS, CDR2 YYNGEE. CDR3 loop: CASSAEGQPGRVGYTF. CDR3 bases: TGTGCCAGCAGCGCAGAGGGACAACCGGGGAGAGTCGGCTACACCTTC.

This chain links TRBV15 with TRBJ2-2; possibly TRBD2 for D (5 bases). Germline-derived CDR1 and CDR2 are LNHNV and YYDKDF (reference sequence). There are 17 residues in the CDR3. V was pared by 3 bases and J by 4 bases, with 18 bases between. As DNA, the CDR3 is TGTGCCACCAGCAGGCCAGACTACGCCGTAGGCACCGGGGAGCTGTTTTTT. It codes for CATSRPDYAVGTGELFF.

The V and J genes are TRBV29-1 and TRBJ2-3; 9 nucleotides agree with TRBD1. The CDR3 spans 16 residues. V was pared by 6 bases and J by 0 bases, with 10 bases of the junction left unmatched. Germline V gene sequence: CDR1 SQVTM, CDR2 ANQGSEA. The CDR3 region has the DNA TGCAGCGTGTCCGGGACAGGGCGGGGAAGCACAGATACGCAGTATTTT. It codes for CSVSGTGRGSTDTQYF.

The V gene is TRBV28, the J gene TRBJ1-3; D may be TRBD1 (5 bases). From germline, CDR1 is MDHEN and CDR2 SYDVKM. Trimming took off 5 bases at V and 1 base at J, with 9 bases between the two ends. The CDR3 consists of 14 residues. The CDR3 region is CASSQGTSGNTIYF. The CDR3 nucleotides are TGTGCCAGCAGTCAAGGGACTTCTGGAAACACCATATATTTT.

J is TRBJ2-7 and V is TRBV20-1; 11 positions match TRBD1. The germline CDR1 and CDR2 sequences are DFQATT and SNEGSKA (reference sequence). The CDR3 covers 14 residues. V dropped 3 bases and J dropped 5; count of bases not matched to a gene: 6. The CDR3 nucleotides read TGCAGTGCTAGTAGGACAGGGGGCCTGAACGAGCAGTACTTC. This gives the protein CSASRTGGLNEQYF.